This T cell receptor (beta chain) was found in a study of T cells after yellow fever vaccination. Study-wide context: Any fraction with a low cell number was prepared using SMART-Seq v4 Ultra Low Input.

Germline CDR1 MGHRA, CDR2 YSYEKL. CDR3 size: 16 residues. V lost 2 bases, J lost 12 bases, and 15 bases stayed unmatched. Study findings and constraints: Post-booster reappearance was seen for most primary-vaccination clones (about 96% CD4, roughly 91% CD8). It was the secondary response that reached its peak faster, day 5 versus 15, but it was weaker.

This clonotype was observed a handful of times. No antigen is known for it. A 5'RACE template-switching step, the method used to make TCR cDNA, added a universal primer site and UMIs. One entry per CDR3 protein results from TCRdb running MiXCR on the 5' RACE reads. Of 250,000 to 350,000 distinct CDR3 sequences listed, around 7.3% are singletons. The V gene is TRBV4-1, the J gene TRBJ2-1; 8 nucleotides agree with TRBD2. This clonotype was sampled from a man aged 18 to 29 who received the YFV17D yellow fever vaccine. Sequences were derived from PBMCs, sampled around 45 days after the first yellow fever vaccination. The CDR3 here is CASSQPIAGRRVGQFF. CDR3 nucleotide sequence: TGCGCCAGCAGCCAACCGATAGCGGGGCGCCGTGTTGGGCAGTTCTTC.